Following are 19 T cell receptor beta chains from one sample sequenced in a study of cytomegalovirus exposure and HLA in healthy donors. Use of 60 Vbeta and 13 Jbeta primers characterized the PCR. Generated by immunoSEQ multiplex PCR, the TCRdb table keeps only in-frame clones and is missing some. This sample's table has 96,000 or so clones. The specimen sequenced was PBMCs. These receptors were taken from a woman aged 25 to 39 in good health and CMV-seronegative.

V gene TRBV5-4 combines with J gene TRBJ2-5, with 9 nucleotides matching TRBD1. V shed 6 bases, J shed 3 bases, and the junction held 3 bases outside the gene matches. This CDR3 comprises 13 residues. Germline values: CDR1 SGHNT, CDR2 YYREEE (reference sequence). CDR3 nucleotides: TGTGCCAGCACCAGGGACAGGGAAGAGACCCAGTACTTC. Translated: CASTRDREETQYF.

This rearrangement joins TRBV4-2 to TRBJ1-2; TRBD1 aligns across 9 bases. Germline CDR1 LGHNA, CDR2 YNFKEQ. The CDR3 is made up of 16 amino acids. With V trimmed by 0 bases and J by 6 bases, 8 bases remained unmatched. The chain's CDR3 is CASSQDPDRGADGYTF. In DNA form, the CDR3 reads TGTGCCAGCAGCCAAGATCCGGACAGGGGCGCCGATGGCTACACCTTC.

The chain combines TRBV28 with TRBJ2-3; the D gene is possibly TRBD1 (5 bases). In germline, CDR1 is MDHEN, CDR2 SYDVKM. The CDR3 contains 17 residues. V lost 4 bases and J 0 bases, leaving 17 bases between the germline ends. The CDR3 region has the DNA TGTGCCAGCAGTTATCCTCTTACAGGTACTAGCACAGATACGCAGTATTTT. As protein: CASSYPLTGTSTDTQYF.

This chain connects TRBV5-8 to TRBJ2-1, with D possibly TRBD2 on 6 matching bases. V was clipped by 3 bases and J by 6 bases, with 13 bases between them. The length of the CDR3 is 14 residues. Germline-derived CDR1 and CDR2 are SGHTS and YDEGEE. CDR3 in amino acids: CASSWGLLVNEQFF. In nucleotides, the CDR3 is TGTGCCAGCAGCTGGGGACTGCTGGTCAATGAGCAGTTCTTC.

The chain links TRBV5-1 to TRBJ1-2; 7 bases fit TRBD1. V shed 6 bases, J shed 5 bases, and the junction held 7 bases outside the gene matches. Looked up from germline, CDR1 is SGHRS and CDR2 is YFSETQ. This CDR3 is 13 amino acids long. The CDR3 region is CASTPGTEYGYTF. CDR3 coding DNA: TGCGCCAGCACCCCCGGGACAGAGTATGGCTACACCTTC.

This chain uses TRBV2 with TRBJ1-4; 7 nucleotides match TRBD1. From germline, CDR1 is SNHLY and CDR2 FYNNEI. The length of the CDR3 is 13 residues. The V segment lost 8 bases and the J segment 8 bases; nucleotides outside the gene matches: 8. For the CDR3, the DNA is TGTGCCAGCCTCGGACAGGTTGGAGAAAAACTGTTTTTT. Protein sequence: CASLGQVGEKLFF. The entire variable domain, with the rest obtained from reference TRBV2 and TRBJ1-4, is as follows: EPEVTQTPSHQVTQMGQEVILRCVPISNHLYFYWYRQILGQKVEFLVSFYNNEISEKSEIFDDQFSVERPDGSNFTLKIRSTKLEDSAMYFCASLGQVGEKLFFGSGTQLSVL.

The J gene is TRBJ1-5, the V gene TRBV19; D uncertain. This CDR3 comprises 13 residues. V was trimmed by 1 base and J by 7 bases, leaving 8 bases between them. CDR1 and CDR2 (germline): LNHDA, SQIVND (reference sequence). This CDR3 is CASSIVPRQPQHF. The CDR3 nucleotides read TGTGCCAGTAGTATAGTACCCAGGCAGCCCCAGCATTTT.

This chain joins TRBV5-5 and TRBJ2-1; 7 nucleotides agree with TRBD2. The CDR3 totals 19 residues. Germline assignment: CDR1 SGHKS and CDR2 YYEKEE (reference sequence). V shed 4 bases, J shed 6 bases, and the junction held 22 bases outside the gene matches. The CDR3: CASSQSTAGGRGLGNEQFF. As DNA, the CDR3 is TGTGCCAGCAGCCAATCGACGGCTGGCGGGAGAGGGTTAGGCAATGAGCAGTTCTTC.

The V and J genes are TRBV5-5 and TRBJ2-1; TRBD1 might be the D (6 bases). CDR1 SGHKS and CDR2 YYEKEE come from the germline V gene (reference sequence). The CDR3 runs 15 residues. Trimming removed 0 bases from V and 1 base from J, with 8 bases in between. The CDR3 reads CASSLEGVSYNEQFF. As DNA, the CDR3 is TGTGCCAGCAGCTTGGAGGGGGTATCCTACAATGAGCAGTTCTTC. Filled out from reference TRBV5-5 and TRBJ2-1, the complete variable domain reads DAGVTQSPTHLIKTRGQQVTLRCSPISGHKSVSWYQQVLGQGPQFIFQYYEKEERGRGNFPDRFSARQFPNYSSELNVNALLLGDSALYLCASSLEGVSYNEQFFGPGTRLTVL.

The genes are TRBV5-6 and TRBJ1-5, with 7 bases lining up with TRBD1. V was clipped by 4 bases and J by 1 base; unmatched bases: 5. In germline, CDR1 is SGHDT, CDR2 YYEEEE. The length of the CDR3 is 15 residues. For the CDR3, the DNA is TGTGCCAGCAGCGTGGGACAGACAAGCAATCAGCCCCAGCATTTT. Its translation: CASSVGQTSNQPQHF.

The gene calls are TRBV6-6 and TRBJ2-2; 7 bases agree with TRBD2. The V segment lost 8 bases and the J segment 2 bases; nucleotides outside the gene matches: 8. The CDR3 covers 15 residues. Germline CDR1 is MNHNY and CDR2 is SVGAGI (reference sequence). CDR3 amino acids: CASPRGGDNTGELFF. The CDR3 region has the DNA TGTGCCAGCCCTAGGGGAGGGGATAACACCGGGGAGCTGTTTTTT.

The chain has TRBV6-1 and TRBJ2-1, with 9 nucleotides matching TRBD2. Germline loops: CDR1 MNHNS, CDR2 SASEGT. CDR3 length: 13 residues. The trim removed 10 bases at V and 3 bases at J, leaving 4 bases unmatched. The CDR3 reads CATVAGVYNEQFF. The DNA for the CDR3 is TGTGCCACTGTAGCGGGAGTCTACAATGAGCAGTTCTTC.

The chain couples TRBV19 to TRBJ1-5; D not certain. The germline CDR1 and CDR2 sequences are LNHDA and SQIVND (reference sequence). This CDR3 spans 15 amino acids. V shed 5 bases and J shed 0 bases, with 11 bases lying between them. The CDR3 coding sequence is TGTGCCAGTAGTCCTCCGGGAGGTAGCAATCAGCCCCAGCATTTT. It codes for CASSPPGGSNQPQHF. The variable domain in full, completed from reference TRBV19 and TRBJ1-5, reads DGGITQSPKYLFRKEGQNVTLSCEQNLNHDAMYWYRQDPGQGLRLIYYSQIVNDFQKGDIAEGYSVSREKKESFPLTVTSAQKNPTAFYLCASSPPGGSNQPQHFGDGTRLSIL.

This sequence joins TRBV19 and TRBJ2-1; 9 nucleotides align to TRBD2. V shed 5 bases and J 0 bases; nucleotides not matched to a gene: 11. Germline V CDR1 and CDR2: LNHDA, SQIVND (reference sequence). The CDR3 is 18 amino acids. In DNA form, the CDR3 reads TGTGCCAGTAGTGTGACAGCCCTTAGCGGGGGCTCCTACAATGAGCAGTTCTTC. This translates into CASSVTALSGGSYNEQFF. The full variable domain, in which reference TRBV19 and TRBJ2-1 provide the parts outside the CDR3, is DGGITQSPKYLFRKEGQNVTLSCEQNLNHDAMYWYRQDPGQGLRLIYYSQIVNDFQKGDIAEGYSVSREKKESFPLTVTSAQKNPTAFYLCASSVTALSGGSYNEQFFGPGTRLTVL.

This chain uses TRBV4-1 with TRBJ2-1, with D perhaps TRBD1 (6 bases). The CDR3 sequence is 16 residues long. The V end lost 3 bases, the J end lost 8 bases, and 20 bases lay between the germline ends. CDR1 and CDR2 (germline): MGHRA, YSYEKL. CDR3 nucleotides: TGCGCCAGCAGCCAGGTCCTAAGAGGGGGAAGAGATGAGCAGTTCTTC. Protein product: CASSQVLRGGRDEQFF.

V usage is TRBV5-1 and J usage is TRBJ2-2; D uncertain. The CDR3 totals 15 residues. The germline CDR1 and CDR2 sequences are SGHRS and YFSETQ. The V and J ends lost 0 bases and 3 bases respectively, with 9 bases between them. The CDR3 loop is CASSLEEQYTGELFF. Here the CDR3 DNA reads TGCGCCAGCAGCTTGGAGGAGCAGTACACCGGGGAGCTGTTTTTT.

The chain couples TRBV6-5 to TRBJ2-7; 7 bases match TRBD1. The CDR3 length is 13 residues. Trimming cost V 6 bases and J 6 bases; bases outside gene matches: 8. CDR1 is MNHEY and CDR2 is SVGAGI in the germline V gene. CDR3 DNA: TGTGCCAGCAGCCGACAGGGAAGCAGCGAGCAGTACTTC. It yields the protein CASSRQGSSEQYF.

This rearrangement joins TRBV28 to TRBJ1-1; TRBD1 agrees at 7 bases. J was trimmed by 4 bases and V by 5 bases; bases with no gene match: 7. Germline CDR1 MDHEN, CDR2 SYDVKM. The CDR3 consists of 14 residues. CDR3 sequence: CASSMTGTGTEAFF. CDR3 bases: TGTGCCAGCAGTATGACAGGGACTGGCACTGAAGCTTTCTTT. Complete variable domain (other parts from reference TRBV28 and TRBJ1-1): DVKVTQSSRYLVKRTGEKVFLECVQDMDHENMFWYRQDPGLGLRLIYFSYDVKMKEKGDIPEGYSVSREKKERFSLILESASTNQTSMYLCASSMTGTGTEAFFGQGTRLTVV.

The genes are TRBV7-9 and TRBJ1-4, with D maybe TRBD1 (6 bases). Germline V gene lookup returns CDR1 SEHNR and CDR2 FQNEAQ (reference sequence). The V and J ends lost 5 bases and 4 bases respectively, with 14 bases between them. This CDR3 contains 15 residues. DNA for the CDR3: TGTGCCAGCAGCGCCGGGGGGGGCCTTAATGAAAAACTGTTTTTT. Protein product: CASSAGGGLNEKLFF.